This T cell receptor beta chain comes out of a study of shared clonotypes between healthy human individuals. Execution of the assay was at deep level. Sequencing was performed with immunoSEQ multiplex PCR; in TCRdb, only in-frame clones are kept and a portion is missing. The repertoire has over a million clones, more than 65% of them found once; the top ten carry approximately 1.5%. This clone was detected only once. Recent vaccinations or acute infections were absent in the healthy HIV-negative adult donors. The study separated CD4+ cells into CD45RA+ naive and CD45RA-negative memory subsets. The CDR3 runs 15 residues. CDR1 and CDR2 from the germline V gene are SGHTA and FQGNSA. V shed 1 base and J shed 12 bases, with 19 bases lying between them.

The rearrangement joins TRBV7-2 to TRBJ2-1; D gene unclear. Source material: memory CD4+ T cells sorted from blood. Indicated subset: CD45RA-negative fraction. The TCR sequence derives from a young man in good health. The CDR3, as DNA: TGTGCCAGCAGCTTAGTTGGCGACAAGGCTACCAGGCAGTTCTTC. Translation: CASSLVGDKATRQFF.